The entry that follows covers one T cell receptor (beta chain) sequence. V was clipped by 4 bases and J by 4 bases; unmatched bases: 7. Germline V gene data show CDR1 as LGHDT and CDR2 as YNNKEL (reference sequence). The CDR3 is 15 residues long. The data were taken from a study of blood T cell repertoires in COVID-19. Here immunoSEQ multiplex PCR was the method, and the copy in TCRdb shows in-frame clones only, minus some. Seen here are roughly 300,000 clones, more than 85% observed once, and the top ten hold about 0.93%. The J gene is TRBJ2-3, the V gene TRBV3-1 (or the pseudogene TRBV3-2); 8 bases match TRBD2. The source material was PBMCs or T cells enriched from blood (not recorded which). The sequence derives from a woman under 40 who had recovered from COVID-19. CDR3 bases: TGTGCCAGCAGCCTAGTAGGACTAGCCCCAGATACGCAGTATTTT. Translated, it gives CASSLVGLAPDTQYF.